This T cell receptor beta chain was sequenced during a study of T cell responses to AZD1222 COVID-19 vaccine. Measured with immunoSEQ multiplex PCR; TCRdb has only the in-frame clones, and not every one. The sample includes about 140,000 clones, 65% to 90% seen only once; the top ten take 6.5% to 8.5%. The length of the CDR3 is 13 residues. V lost 6 bases and J 5 bases, leaving 12 bases between the germline ends. The germline CDR1 and CDR2 sequences are LGHNT and FRNRAP. The material sequenced was peripheral blood, taken 28 days after the second dose of the MenACWY control vaccine. This clonotype was sampled from an adult who received the MenACWY meningococcal vaccine as a control. The chain employs TRBV12-5 and TRBJ2-3; D gene uncertain. The chain's CDR3 is CASGYRLVDTQYF. The DNA of the CDR3 is TGTGCTAGTGGCTACCGACTTGTAGATACGCAGTATTTT.